What follows are 12 T cell receptor gamma chains derived from one specimen sequenced in a study of Vδ1+ human thymocytes listed by TCRdb under 2018. These receptors' targets are unknown. The research as a whole found: Thymic TRG and TRD repertoires appeared highly polyclonal with Gaussian CDR3 length distributions, unlike oligoclonal peripheral blood repertoires.

Sequencer: Illumina MiSeq. RNA was isolated using the RNeasy mini kit, and reverse transcription was performed with Superscript III. CDR3 amplicons were generated by multiplex PCR with pooled V-gene forward primers and a constant-region reverse primer carrying Illumina adaptor overhangs. TCRdb reprocessed the public data with the CATT caller; entries with the same nucleotide sequence were combined afterwards. The sample table holds about 36,000 gamma-chain clones, of which around 20% were seen once. The top ten clones comprise 1.9% of the sample. Sequenced sample: Vdelta1+ gamma-delta thymocytes from the thymus. Per the publication, the cell subset or site label means: FACS-sorted CD3+ TCRalphabeta- TCRVdelta1+ TCRVdelta2- thymocytes. The receptors originated from a girl less than two years old who had congenital heart surgery.

Turning to this clone: The same CDR3 is also encoded by other DNA sequences in this sample. This chain uses TRGV2 with TRGJ1 or TRGJ2. CDR1 and CDR2 from the germline V gene are EGSNGY and YDSYNSKV. Trimming removed 0 bases from V and 3 bases from J; junction bases left unmatched: 8. The CDR3 is 15 amino acids. The CDR3 is CATWDGPRFYYKKLF. The CDR3 DNA follows: TGTGCCACCTGGGACGGGCCGAGGTTTTATTATAAGAAACTCTTT.

This clone was counted only a few times. The chain couples TRGV4 to TRGJ1 or TRGJ2. J lost 13 bases, V lost 0 bases, and 3 bases had no gene match. The CDR3 loop spans 10 amino acids. The germline V gene has CDR1 EGSTGY and CDR2 YDSYTSSV. The chain's CDR3 is CATWDGPKLF. In DNA, the CDR3 is TGTGCCACCTGGGATGGGCCCAAACTCTTT.

This clone appeared a few times. The sample has other DNA sequences that encode this CDR3 too. The gene calls are TRGV8 and TRGJ1 or TRGJ2. The V gene's germline CDR1 is VENAVY and CDR2 YDSYNSRV. Losses at the gene ends were 0 bases for V and 4 bases for J; bases not matched to a gene: 3. The CDR3 length is 13 residues. The CDR3 DNA reads TGTGCCACCTGGGATAGGGTGTATTATAAGAAACTCTTT. It codes for CATWDRVYYKKLF.

The chain is built from TRGV9 and TRGJ1 or TRGJ2. The CDR3 is 17 amino acids. The V gene's germline CDR1 is GITISATS and CDR2 ISYDGTV (reference sequence). With 5 bases clipped from V and 0 bases from J, the junction kept 16 bases outside the gene matches. The CDR3 region is CALWAPSPNSNYYKKLF. Written as DNA, the CDR3 is TGTGCCTTGTGGGCCCCCAGTCCGAATTCGAATTATTATAAGAAACTCTTT.

This clone has only a few counts. One junction end disagrees with the germline gene, perhaps due to a read error. V usage is TRGV3 and J usage is TRGJ1 or TRGJ2. The CDR3 extends over 13 amino acids. The germline gives CDR1 VTNTFY, CDR2 YDVSTARD (reference sequence). Written as DNA, the CDR3 is TGTGCCGCCTGGAAGTCTCCCTCTAATAAGAAACTCTTT. Encoded protein: CAAWKSPSNKKLF.

The chain links TRGV8 to TRGJP2. Germline V gene sequence: CDR1 VENAVY, CDR2 YDSYNSRV. The CDR3 extends over 15 amino acids. J lost 8 bases, V lost 2 bases, and 11 bases had no gene match. This CDR3 reads CATWDKVSGDWIKTF. The DNA for the CDR3 is TGTGCCACCTGGGATAAGGTTTCTGGCGATTGGATCAAGACGTTT.

In this sample, this clone turned up a few times. TCRdb lists a protein that is different at residue 5 from the translated DNA; the protein given here uses the DNA translation. The chain combines TRGV2 with TRGJ1 or TRGJ2. Germline CDR1 reads EGSNGY; CDR2 reads YDSYNSKV. V dropped 6 bases and J dropped 7; count of bases not matched to a gene: 6. The CDR3 extends over 11 amino acids. The CDR3 protein is CATWYWYKKLF. For the CDR3, the DNA is TGTGCCACCTGGTATTGGTATAAGAAACTCTTT.

As for this clone: At the DNA level, this CDR3 is encoded by other sequences in the same sample as well. The chain links TRGV2 to TRGJ1 or TRGJ2. V shed 1 base and J 8 bases; nucleotides not matched to a gene: 5. Germline V gives CDR1 EGSNGY, CDR2 YDSYNSKV. This CDR3 is 12 amino acids long. The CDR3 sequence: CATWDGTNKKLF. CDR3 sequence (DNA): TGTGCCACCTGGGACGGTACTAATAAGAAACTCTTT.

This clone was found a few times. This chain connects TRGV4 to TRGJ1 or TRGJ2. Trimming took 3 bases from V and 7 from J; bases not matched to a gene: 9. The CDR3 covers 13 residues. CDR1 is EGSTGY and CDR2 is YDSYTSSV in the germline V gene. CDR3 in DNA: TGTGCCACCTGGGATTCGATATTCTATAAGAAACTCTTT. It yields the protein CATWDSIFYKKLF.

This clone was seen a few times. The chain employs TRGV9 and TRGJ1 or TRGJ2. The CDR3 is 14 amino acids. With 2 bases clipped from V and 7 bases from J, the junction kept 11 bases outside the gene matches. In germline, CDR1 is GITISATS, CDR2 ISYDGTV (reference sequence). Here the CDR3 DNA reads TGTGCCTTGTGGGAGGACCACCATTGCTATAAGAAACTCTTT. Its protein is CALWEDHHCYKKLF.

As for this clone: Other DNA sequences in the same sample also yield this CDR3. V gene TRGV4 combines with J gene TRGJP2. V trimming: 3 bases; J trimming: 3 bases; junction bases outside the gene matches: 4. The CDR3 consists of 14 residues. The germline V gene encodes CDR1 EGSTGY and CDR2 YDSYTSSV. CDR3 nucleotide sequence: TGTGCCACCTGGGATTCACGTAGTGATTGGATCAAGACGTTT. Amino acid sequence: CATWDSRSDWIKTF.

The chain joins TRGV9 to TRGJ1 or TRGJ2. The CDR3 is 10 residues long. From germline, CDR1 is GITISATS and CDR2 ISYDGTV (reference sequence). V shed 5 bases and J 7 bases; nucleotides not matched to a gene: 2. Here the CDR3 reads CALWAYKKLF. In DNA, the CDR3 is TGTGCCTTGTGGGCGTATAAGAAACTCTTT.